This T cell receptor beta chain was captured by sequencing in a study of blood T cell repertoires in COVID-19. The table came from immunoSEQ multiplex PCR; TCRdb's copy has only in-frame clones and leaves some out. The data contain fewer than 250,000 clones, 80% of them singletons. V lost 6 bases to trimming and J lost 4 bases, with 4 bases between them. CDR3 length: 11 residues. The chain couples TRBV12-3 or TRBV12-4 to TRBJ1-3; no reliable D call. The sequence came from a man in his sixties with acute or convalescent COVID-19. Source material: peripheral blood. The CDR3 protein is CASRLGNTIYF. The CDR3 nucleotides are TGTGCCAGCAGACTCGGAAACACCATATATTTT.